Listed here is a single TCR beta chain. The data derive from a study of blood T cell repertoires in COVID-19. Study-wide context: Some COVID-19 samples were acute and others convalescent; all came from the United States, Italy and Spain. T cells, B-cell-depleted T cells, or PBMCs provided the cDNA or gDNA that served as material.

Trimming took off 0 bases at V and 11 bases at J, with 16 bases between the two ends. This CDR3 region has 15 residues. Per germline, CDR1 LGHDT and CDR2 YNNKEL (reference sequence). In the authors' methods: Estimated nucleated cell counts came from reference gene primer amplification. Profiling relied on immunoSEQ multiplex PCR, and the TCRdb table lists in-frame clones only, not all of them. The DNA gave D and trimming, while V, J and clone size come from that table. The sample yields under 350,000 clones, about four fifths seen once. The rearrangement uses TRBV3-1 (or the pseudogene TRBV3-2) and TRBJ1-4; no clear D gene. This receptor was identified in a woman in her 50s who had recovered from COVID-19. Material for sequencing was peripheral blood. CDR3: CASSQDFAGSRKLFF. The DNA for the CDR3 is TGTGCCAGCAGCCAAGATTTCGCGGGGTCCAGGAAACTGTTTTTT.